The 26 T cell receptor beta chains reported below all come from one sample, sequenced in a study of tumor-infiltrating lymphocytes in primary liver carcinoma. RNA isolated from unsorted whole blood supplied the blood RNA, with germline DNA also extracted. Starting from approximately 500 ng of total RNA, TCR beta cDNA was produced with a primer in the constant region. Libraries of TCR beta came from three nested multiplex PCR rounds with slightly modified ARM-PCR. Running 9 to 10 cycles apiece, the first two PCR rounds relied on TRBV1-TRBV30 forward primers together with a C-beta reverse primer. From the multiplex PCR reads, TCRdb called clonotypes with MiXCR, one entry per CDR3 protein. The sample has 310,000 or so distinct CDR3 sequences; more than 55% are singletons. Material for sequencing was peripheral blood. These receptors all come from a woman between 25 and 40 years old with primary liver carcinoma and hepatitis B virus infection.

Concerning this clonotype: The junction does not match germline at one end; this may be a read error. The chain joins TRBV11-1 to TRBJ2-3, with 9 bases that match TRBD1. The germline V gene has CDR1 SGHAT and CDR2 FQDESV (reference sequence). The CDR3 extends over 15 amino acids. CDR3 sequence (DNA): TGTGTCAGCAGCCGGGGACAGGGCAGCACAGATACGCAGTATTTT. Amino acids: CVSSRGQGSTDTQYF.

This clonotype was found many times. The rearrangement links TRBV11-3 to TRBJ2-2; the match to TRBD2 covers 8 bases. Trimming at V came to 1 base and at J to 6 bases, leaving 7 bases not matched to a gene. This CDR3 is built from 16 residues. Looked up from germline, CDR1 is SGHNT and CDR2 is YENEEA. This CDR3 is CASSLGGLALAGELFF. Here the CDR3 DNA reads TGTGCCAGCAGCTTAGGCGGACTAGCCCTCGCCGGGGAGCTGTTTTTT. The full variable domain, in which reference TRBV11-3 and TRBJ2-2 provide the parts outside the CDR3, is EAGVVQSPRYKIIEKKQPVAFWCNPISGHNTLYWYLQNLGQGPELLIRYENEEAVDDSQLPKDRFSAERLKGVDSTLKIQPAELGDSAVYLCASSLGGLALAGELFFGEGSRLTVL.

Notes on this clonotype: At one boundary the junction diverges from the germline segment, which might be a read error. The V and J genes are TRBV6-2 or TRBV6-3 and TRBJ2-5, with D unresolved. This CDR3 comprises 14 residues. Germline-derived CDR1 and CDR2 are MNHEY and SVGEGT. The CDR3 protein is CASSYLSAQEAQYF. The CDR3 DNA reads TGTGCCAGCAGTTACTTGTCGGCTCAAGAGGCCCAGTACTTC.

Points on this clonotype: A read error may account for a junction end that differs from germline. The gene calls are TRBV4-1 and TRBJ2-7; 10 bases are a match to TRBD1. This CDR3 region has 15 residues. Germline V gives CDR1 MGHRA, CDR2 YSYEKL. CDR3 DNA sequence: TGCGCCAACAGCCTGACCGGGACAGGGGCCTACGAGCAGTACTTC. Translation: CANSLTGTGAYEQYF.

As concerns this clonotype: A single base separates this from a much larger clone, so it may be a read error. The V call is TRBV12-3 or TRBV12-4, the J call TRBJ2-3; D might be TRBD1 (6 bases). The CDR3 length is 13 residues. CDR3 sequence: CASSLGHTDMQYF. In nucleotides, the CDR3 is TGTGCCAGCAGTCTGGGACACACAGATATGCAGTATTTT.

This clonotype was detected many times. The chain joins TRBV7-9 to TRBJ2-3, with TRBD1 matching over 7 bases. Germline assignment: CDR1 SEHNR and CDR2 FQNEAQ (reference sequence). The CDR3 has 14 residues. The V and J ends lost 5 bases and 4 bases, in that order; junction bases with no gene match: 6. The CDR3 DNA reads TGTGCCAGCAGCGCCGACAGGGACGCAGATACGCAGTATTTT. This codes for CASSADRDADTQYF.

This clonotype turned up a few times. This rearrangement joins TRBV6-2 or TRBV6-3 to TRBJ2-3; 10 nucleotides align to TRBD2. Losses at the gene ends were 6 bases for V and 7 bases for J; bases not matched to a gene: 7. Germline CDR1 MNHEY, CDR2 SVGEGT. CDR3 length: 14 amino acids. This chain's CDR3 is CASRLAGLGNTQYF. DNA for the CDR3: TGTGCCAGCAGACTAGCGGGATTGGGAAATACGCAGTATTTT.

As for this clonotype: This may come from a read error, since a much larger clone is one base off. The chain has TRBV4-2 and TRBJ2-1; 12 bases align to TRBD2. The CDR3 spans 18 residues. Germline assignment: CDR1 LGHNA and CDR2 YNFKEQ. The DNA for the CDR3 is TGTGCCAGCAGCCAAGGACTAGCGGGAGATAGGGCCTACAAAGAGCAGTTCTTC. Its translation is CASSQGLAGDRAYKEQFF.

The V gene is TRBV4-1, the J gene TRBJ2-7; D call uncertain. Looked up from germline, CDR1 is MGHRA and CDR2 is YSYEKL. The CDR3 is 13 residues long. Trimming pared 0 bases from V and 3 bases from J, leaving 6 bases between. As DNA, the CDR3 is TGCGCCAGCAGCCAAGATCCGCACTACGAGCAGTACTTC. It codes for CASSQDPHYEQYF.

In this sample, this clonotype turned up a few times. The chain carries TRBV6-5 and TRBJ1-5; 9 bases map to TRBD1. Germline V gives CDR1 MNHEY, CDR2 SVGAGI. V shed 6 bases and J 6 bases; nucleotides not matched to a gene: 6. This CDR3 has 14 residues. The CDR3 sequence: CASRRTGAFQPQHF. The CDR3 nucleotides are TGTGCCAGCAGGCGGACAGGGGCGTTTCAGCCCCAGCATTTT.

Of note for this clonotype: A much bigger clone sits one base away, suggesting this may be a read error. The chain has TRBV29-1 and TRBJ2-3; D remains unclear. This CDR3 is built from 10 residues. The V end was cut by 8 bases, the J end by 9 bases, with 12 bases between. Germline loops: CDR1 SQVTM, CDR2 ANQGSEA. The CDR3 bases are TGCAGCACTACGATAGGGACGCAGTATTTT. As protein: CSTTIGTQYF.

Concerning this clonotype itself: A much larger clone differs by one base, so this may be a read error. This CDR3 is missing its conserved last phenylalanine or tryptophan, likely due to a read error. CDR3 loop: CASSFELGTGRDEQFL. CDR3 nucleotide sequence: TGTGCCAGCAGCTTCGAGTTAGGGACAGGGCGCGATGAGCAGTTCTTA. The V call is TRBV12-3 or TRBV12-4, the J call TRBJ2-1; the match to TRBD1 covers 9 bases. The CDR3 totals 16 residues. V shed 6 bases, J shed 8 bases, and the junction held 14 bases outside the gene matches.

This clonotype showed up just a few times. The gene calls are TRBV6-5 and TRBJ2-3; D remains unclear. Trimming removed 4 bases at V and 1 base at J, with 15 bases between. The CDR3 consists of 16 residues. Germline-derived CDR1 and CDR2 are MNHEY and SVGAGI. In DNA, the CDR3 is TGTGCCAGCAGTTCCCCTAATCGGGTAGGCACAGATACGCAGTATTTT. It translates to CASSSPNRVGTDTQYF.

The chain joins TRBV7-3 to TRBJ2-1, with TRBD2 matching over 14 bases. Germline lookup yields CDR1 SGHTA and CDR2 FQGTGA. The junction had 6 bases not matched to a gene; V was cut back by 2 bases and J by 15 bases. The CDR3 contains 14 residues. As DNA, the CDR3 is TGTGCCAGCAGCTTAGGGACTAGCGGGAGTTTACTGTTCTTC. Translating gives CASSLGTSGSLLFF.

To note about this clonotype: A much more abundant neighbour one base away suggests this may be a read error. The chain links TRBV30 to TRBJ1-6, with D uncertain. Germline V CDR1 and CDR2: GTSNPN, SVGIG (reference sequence). The CDR3 contains 14 residues. The CDR3 loop is CSWSVIPGNSPLHF. In nucleotides, the CDR3 is TGTTCCTGGAGTGTAATTCCGGGGAATTCACCCCTCCACTTT.

Turning to this clonotype: This may come from a read error, since a much larger clone is one base off. V gene TRBV4-2 combines with J gene TRBJ1-3; D remains ambiguous. This CDR3 is 13 amino acids long. CDR1 and CDR2 (germline): LGHNA, YNFKEQ. Trimming removed 8 bases at V and 10 bases at J, with 18 bases between. The CDR3 DNA reads as TGTGCCAGCGCGTGGCGTTCCAAGGAAACCATATATTTT. Protein product: CASAWRSKETIYF.

The CDR3: CASSGRLAGDHTDTQYF. In nucleotides, the CDR3 is TGTGCCAGCAGTGGCCGACTAGCGGGAGATCACACAGATACGCAGTATTTT. This chain connects TRBV6-2 or TRBV6-3 to TRBJ2-3; the match to TRBD2 covers 12 bases. V lost 5 bases, J lost 2 bases, and 8 bases stayed unmatched. Germline assignment: CDR1 MNHEY and CDR2 SVGEGT. There are 17 residues in the CDR3.

This clonotype occurred once. At one of its ends the junction is not consistent with the germline gene, which may arise from a read error. V and J are TRBV6-1 and TRBJ2-1; tentatively, D is TRBD2 (5 bases). The CDR3 contains 17 residues. Per germline, CDR1 MNHNS and CDR2 SASEGT. As DNA, the CDR3 is TGTGCCAGCAGTGCTATGCGTGTGAGGGTCGTTAACAATGAACAGTTCTTC. This gives the protein CASSAMRVRVVNNEQFF.

This clonotype was recorded a few times. V gene TRBV7-8 combines with J gene TRBJ1-2; 12 nucleotides agree with TRBD1. J was trimmed by 6 bases and V by 5 bases; bases with no gene match: 7. CDR1 SGHVS and CDR2 FQNEAQ come from the germline V gene. The CDR3 is made up of 15 amino acids. CDR3: CASSPRGTGGDGYTF. The CDR3 region has the DNA TGTGCCAGCAGCCCTAGGGGGACAGGGGGCGATGGCTACACCTTC.

This clonotype was recorded at least ten times. The rearrangement links TRBV6-5 to TRBJ1-2, with 11 bases lining up with TRBD1. V gave up 2 bases and J gave up 2 bases; unmatched junction bases: 10. The CDR3 extends over 18 amino acids. CDR1 is MNHEY, CDR2 SVGAGI, per germline. In DNA form, the CDR3 reads TGTGCCAGCAGTTACCGGAGGGGACAGGGGGAAGAAAACTATGGCTACACCTTC. Residues: CASSYRRGQGEENYGYTF.

On this clonotype itself: At one of its ends the junction is not consistent with the germline gene, which may arise from a read error. This chain connects TRBV11-2 to TRBJ2-1; the match to TRBD2 covers 9 bases. The CDR3 is 16 residues long. Germline values: CDR1 SGHAT, CDR2 FQNNGV. The CDR3 nucleotides read TGTGCCGGCAGCCTCACCAGCGGGGGGACCTACAATGAGCAGTTCTTC. Protein sequence: CAGSLTSGGTYNEQFF.

There are a few counts of this clonotype. Its ends do not fully match the called genes, so a read error is possible. V and J are TRBV5-4 and TRBJ2-7; the D gene is possibly TRBD1 (6 bases). The CDR3 is made up of 14 amino acids. CDR1 and CDR2 (germline): SGHNT, YYREEE (reference sequence). CDR3 sequence: CTSSPYQGMYEKYF. CDR3 in DNA: TGTACCAGCAGCCCATACCAGGGGATGTACGAGAAGTACTTC.

This clonotype showed up just once. A much larger clone sits a single nucleotide away, making a read error possible. V and J are TRBV6-6 and TRBJ2-2; 9 positions match TRBD2. CDR1 and CDR2 from the germline V gene are MNHNY and SVGAGI (reference sequence). CDR3 size: 15 residues. CDR3 nucleotide sequence: TGTGCCAGCAGGCAGATAGCGGGAGCTACCGGGAAGCTGTTTTTT. Amino acids: CASRQIAGATGKLFF.

Worth noting for this clonotype: Given a much more abundant clone one base away, this may be a read error. This rearrangement joins TRBV4-1 to TRBJ2-7; 8 nucleotides line up with TRBD2. Germline assignment: CDR1 MGHRA and CDR2 YSYEKL. The CDR3 covers 14 residues. The CDR3 reads CANSHPGTSYEQYF. In DNA, the CDR3 is TGCGCCAACAGCCACCCCGGGACTAGCTACGAGCAGTACTTC.

On this clonotype itself: The conserved phenylalanine or tryptophan normally closing the CDR3 is absent here, so this likely arose from a read error. This chain joins TRBV11-2 and TRBJ2-7; D possibly matches TRBD1 or TRBD2 (5 bases each). CDR1 and CDR2 from the germline V gene are SGHAT and FQNNGV. The CDR3 extends over 14 amino acids. Trimming stripped 6 bases from V and 2 bases from J, with 14 bases between. CDR3 in DNA: TGTGCCAGCAGTGGGGGTTGTGGAGCCTACGAGCAGTACATC. It encodes CASSGGCGAYEQYI.

With respect to this clonotype: Germline is not matched at one junction end, which may reflect a read error. The chain combines TRBV11-2 with TRBJ1-6; D call uncertain. This CDR3 has 13 residues. Germline CDR1 and CDR2: SGHAT and FQNNGV. This CDR3 reads CACSSHTGTPLHF. DNA for the CDR3: TGTGCCTGCAGCTCACATACGGGGACACCCCTCCACTTT.